This T cell receptor beta chain derives from a study of early T cells in non-severe SARS-CoV-2 infection (dated by TCRdb to the early 2020s). In terms of the full investigation: TCR sequencing used bulk RNA from unsorted whole blood, so alpha and beta chains could not be paired.

This clonotype showed up many times. Its antigen target is currently unknown. Base quality data are lacking; no much larger clone is found one base away. This was a case-control study nested in a cohort of healthcare workers in London, UK, who had nasopharyngeal swab PCR tests and blood samples taken every week. Between 23 and 31 March 2020, the week of the UK lockdown, healthcare workers were enrolled and then followed up weekly for as long as 16 weeks. The V and J ends are trimmed by 0 bases and 6 bases, leaving 8 bases between them. The CDR3 holds 14 amino acids from the cysteine to the phenylalanine. Of all the DNA, just the CDR3 is kept, 42 bases in frame from base 1. From a lookup of the germline V gene, CDR1 and CDR2 are KGHSH and LQKENI. Points the paper makes about the study in general: VDJdb matching was skewed toward anti-spike CD8 responses and likely underestimated virus-specific expansions, missing private and CD4 specificities.

Library method: 5' RACE. Sequencing relied on a NextSeq 500. To correct for sequencing error and PCR bias, the TCR library protocol tagged individual cDNA molecules with unique molecular identifiers. Both TCR alpha and beta chains were sequenced, and tight co-correlation was observed between alpha and beta sequence abundances in each sample. On the study's bioinformatics: Decombinator V4 was used to perform V gene, J gene and CDR3 annotation of TCR sequences. TCRs were defined as expanded if a significant change between any two time points was detected under a Poisson model with p below 0.0001. TCR abundances were normalised to the total number of TCRs sequenced in each sample and reported as counts per million. MAIT TCRs were defined by TRAV1-2 paired with TRAJ12, TRAJ20 or TRAJ33, and iNKT TCRs by TRAV10 paired with TRAJ18. VDJdb, accessed 1 November 2021, was searched for CMV, EBV and SARS-CoV-2 annotated TCRs, with TCRs annotated for multiple antigens excluded. TCRdb cleaned the public reads at Q25 with fastp, built clones with MiXCR and kept in-frame beta chains. Each CDR3 protein gets just one entry, which takes the most common genes and DNA from the rows behind it. What appears here as the V and J calls and clone size reflects TCRdb's work, not the paper's. The sample records under 35,000 distinct CDR3 sequences, 5.2% of which are singletons. The ten largest make up about 4% of the sample.

The clonotype comes from an adult who was a healthcare worker with PCR-confirmed SARS-CoV-2 infection or an uninfected control (not recorded which). The sample taken for sequencing was whole blood. The V gene is TRBV18 and the J gene is TRBJ2-2, with the D gene uncertain. The bases read TGTGCCAGCTCACCACCGGCTGGACCCGGGGAGCTGTTTTTT. Its translation reads: CASSPPAGPGELFF.